Listed below are T cell receptor beta chains from one sample, sequenced in a study of T cell responses to AZD1222 COVID-19 vaccine. The table came from immunoSEQ multiplex PCR; TCRdb's copy has only in-frame clones and leaves some out. The data show about 140,000 clones, around 90% seen once. The sequenced sample was peripheral blood, obtained on day 0 of AZD1222 vaccination. These receptors came from an adult in good health. Both conserved end residues are part of each CDR3. The order of the fields is D gene, V gene, J gene, clone size, CDR3 DNA, CDR3 protein. D genes are given only for firm matches. Size is omitted from some rows. Given values are once, few, many or a class for expanded clones.

-	TRBV18	TRBJ1-4	-	TGTGCCAGCTCTCCTCTTACAGGGAGCAGCAATGAAAAACTGTTTTTT	CASSPLTGSSNEKLFF
TRBD1	TRBV6-5	TRBJ2-7	-	TGTGCCAGCGGAGGACAGGGGAGCTCCTACGAGCAGTACTTC	CASGGQGSSYEQYF
-	TRBV5-4	TRBJ2-1	once	TGTGCCAGCAGCTTGGCAGCAACTGGGGGGCGCATCGGCGACCAGTTCTTC	CASSLAATGGRIGDQFF
-	TRBV19	TRBJ2-1	-	TGTGCCAGTAGTCCTCCCGGGACGGTAAATGAGCAGTTCTTC	CASSPPGTVNEQFF
-	TRBV14	TRBJ2-1	-	TGTGCCAGCAGCCAGGGGATAAGCTCCTACAATGAGCAGTTCTTC	CASSQGISSYNEQFF
-	TRBV7-9	TRBJ1-6	-	TGTGCCAGCAGCCCGACAGGACCGTACTATAATTCACCCCTCCACTTT	CASSPTGPYYNSPLHF
TRBD1	TRBV30	TRBJ2-5	once	TGTGCCTGGAGTGGCCTTACAGGGGGCCGCGAGACCCAGTACTTC	CAWSGLTGGRETQYF
TRBD2	TRBV10-2	TRBJ2-1	-	TGCGCCAGCAGCTTGGCGGGAGCCTACAATGAGCAGTTCTTC	CASSLAGAYNEQFF
TRBD1	TRBV9	TRBJ2-7	once	TGTGCCAGCAGCGTAGGGTCTGGGACAGCCCCCTACGAGCAGTACTTC	CASSVGSGTAPYEQYF
-	TRBV19	TRBJ1-2	-	TGTGCCAGCTCTCCAGGAGGTTTGAGGGGGAATGGCTACACCTTC	CASSPGGLRGNGYTF
-	TRBV11-3	TRBJ1-1	-	TGTGCCAGCAGCTTCGGCGGGAACACTGAAGCTTTCTTT	CASSFGGNTEAFF
-	TRBV7-2	TRBJ2-7	-	TGTGCCAGCCTCCCATCCCCCCCGGGCACCTCCTACGAGCAGTACTTC	CASLPSPPGTSYEQYF
-	TRBV30	TRBJ2-3	-	TGTGCCTGGAGTAGGCCCTCATCTAGCACAGATACGCAGTATTTT	CAWSRPSSSTDTQYF
TRBD1	TRBV18	TRBJ1-4	-	TGTGCCAGCTCGCCCGGGACAGACCTTTTAGGCGGTGAAAAACTGTTTTTT	CASSPGTDLLGGEKLFF
-	TRBV30	TRBJ1-4	-	TGTGCCTGGACCTCGAAGGTTGCCAGGAATGAAAAACTGTTTTTT	CAWTSKVARNEKLFF
-	TRBV6-7	TRBJ2-7	-	TGTGCCAGCAGTTACTCGATAGTTTTCGCGGGCCGAACCTACGAGCAGTACTTC	CASSYSIVFAGRTYEQYF
-	TRBV6-2/TRBV6-3	TRBJ2-7	-	TGTGCCAGCAGTTACCGGGACATTCCCTACGAGCAGTACTTC	CASSYRDIPYEQYF
-	TRBV3-1/TRBV3-2	TRBJ1-2	once	TGTGCCAGCAGCCAATGGAGGGGAGACTATGGCTACACCTTC	CASSQWRGDYGYTF
-	TRBV12-3/TRBV12-4	TRBJ2-7	-	TGTGCCAGCAGGGGACAAGGGACCTACGAGCAGTACTTC	CASRGQGTYEQYF
-	TRBV6-5	TRBJ2-1	few	TGTGCCAGCGGACCTAGGAGCTCCTACAATGAGCAGTTCTTC	CASGPRSSYNEQFF
TRBD2	TRBV10-2	TRBJ2-1	-	TGCGCCAGCGGGGGGACTAGCTACAATGAGCAGTTCTTC	CASGGTSYNEQFF
-	TRBV27	TRBJ1-5	once	TGTGCCAGCAGTTTGCAGGGTAGCAATCAGCCCCAGCATTTT	CASSLQGSNQPQHF
-	TRBV27	TRBJ2-3	-	TGTGCCAGCAGTTCACTCGGGGAGGGCACAGATACGCAGTATTTT	CASSSLGEGTDTQYF
-	TRBV4-3	TRBJ2-1	-	TGCGCCAGCAGCCAAGTCCTGTGGCCCAATGAGCAGTTCTTC	CASSQVLWPNEQFF
-	TRBV2	TRBJ1-1	-	TGTGCCAGCATGCAGGGTAACACTGAAGCTTTCTTT	CASMQGNTEAFF
-	TRBV5-1	TRBJ2-1	few	TGCGCCAGCAGCCCCCAGGGGGCGGGAGGGCATTCTGGGGAGCAGTTCTTC	CASSPQGAGGHSGEQFF
-	TRBV7-9	TRBJ1-4	-	TGTGCCAGCAGCTTATGGCCCTCTGGAGGGGAAAAACTGTTTTTT	CASSLWPSGGEKLFF
TRBD1	TRBV6-1	TRBJ1-2	-	TGTGCCAGCAGTGCCAGAAGCGGGACAGGTTCTAACTATGGCTACACCTTC	CASSARSGTGSNYGYTF
TRBD2	TRBV29-1	TRBJ2-1	-	TGCAGCGTCGGGACTAGCGGGATAAACAATGAGCAGTTCTTC	CSVGTSGINNEQFF
-	TRBV7-9	TRBJ2-4	-	TGTGCCAGCAGCTTAGACCAGGGGTTTCAGTACTTC	CASSLDQGFQYF
TRBD1	TRBV7-2	TRBJ2-2	-	TGTGCCAGCAGCCCTGGGGGGACAGGGACCGGGGAGCTGTTTTTT	CASSPGGTGTGELFF
-	TRBV5-1	TRBJ2-2	-	TGCGCCAGCAGCCCCGCCCCGGGCGGGGAGCTGTTTTTT	CASSPAPGGELFF
-	TRBV9	TRBJ1-2	once	TGTGCCAGCAGCTTCGTGAGGGGCAAGGATGATGGCTACACCTTC	CASSFVRGKDDGYTF
-	TRBV7-8	TRBJ1-3	once	TGTGCCAGCAGCTTAGGACAGCCAATACATGGAAACACCATATATTTT	CASSLGQPIHGNTIYF